One and the same sample provided the 27 T cell receptor beta chains below, sequenced in a study of shared clonotypes between healthy human individuals. CD45RO-negative, CCR7-positively selected cells formed the naive CD8 fraction, excluding terminally differentiated effector memory CD45RA+ cells. The repertoire was sequenced with immunoSEQ multiplex PCR; TCRdb's copy has only in-frame clones and lacks some. Of about 2 million clones in the sample, about 95% were seen once. The specimen sequenced was naive CD8+ T cells sorted from blood. Source of these receptors: a man between 18 and 35 years old in good health.

The chain links TRBV5-6 to TRBJ2-7; the D gene is possibly TRBD2 (5 bases). The CDR3 runs 14 residues. Trimming took 1 base from V and 3 from J, leaving 11 bases between them. In germline, CDR1 is SGHDT, CDR2 YYEEEE. The CDR3 DNA reads TGTGCCAGCAGCTTGTGGGAGTTAGTCTACGAGCAGTACTTC. Protein product: CASSLWELVYEQYF.

With regard to this clone: The sample holds other DNA sequences that translate to the same CDR3. V and J are TRBV9 and TRBJ1-1, with D perhaps matching TRBD1 (6 bases). With 3 bases removed from V and 1 base from J, the gap between germline ends came to 7 bases. This CDR3 is 13 amino acids long. Per the germline V gene, CDR1 is SGDLS and CDR2 is YYNGEE. In DNA form, the CDR3 reads TGTGCCAGCAGCGCGGGGGCGAACACTGAAGCTTTCTTT. This translates into CASSAGANTEAFF. The full variable domain, rest sourced from reference TRBV9 and TRBJ1-1, is DSGVTQTPKHLITATGQRVTLRCSPRSGDLSVYWYQQSLDQGLQFLIQYYNGEERAKGNILERFSAQQFPDLHSELNLSSLELGDSALYFCASSAGANTEAFFGQGTRLTVV.

V is TRBV6-5 and J is TRBJ1-1, with 7 positions matching TRBD1. The V and J ends lost 6 bases and 3 bases, in that order; junction bases with no gene match: 10. The CDR3 is 15 residues long. CDR1 is MNHEY and CDR2 is SVGAGI in the germline V gene. The CDR3: CASSSLTGTDTEAFF. The CDR3 nucleotides are TGTGCCAGCAGCAGCCTGACAGGGACGGACACTGAAGCTTTCTTT.

This chain links TRBV27 with TRBJ2-2; the match to TRBD2 covers 9 bases. V lost 6 bases to trimming and J lost 5 bases; unmatched junction nucleotides: 7. The CDR3 has 15 residues. CDR1 MNHEY and CDR2 SMNVEV come from the germline V gene (reference sequence). The CDR3 coding sequence is TGTGCCAGCAGCCTGAGCGGGAGGAGGACCGGGGAGCTGTTTTTT. Protein product: CASSLSGRRTGELFF.

The gene calls are TRBV5-4 and TRBJ2-1; 10 bases are shared with TRBD2. This CDR3 contains 16 residues. In germline, CDR1 is SGHNT, CDR2 YYREEE (reference sequence). The V and J ends lost 0 bases and 7 bases, in that order; junction bases with no gene match: 7. The CDR3 nucleotides read TGTGCCAGCAGCTTGGCCGGAGCGGGAGGGCCTAATGAGCAGTTCTTC. Amino acids: CASSLAGAGGPNEQFF.

This chain joins TRBV7-9 and TRBJ2-1; tentatively, D is TRBD2 (6 bases). The CDR3 is 16 residues long. The germline V and J ends were trimmed by 5 bases and 0 bases, with 14 bases remaining between them. From germline, CDR1 is SEHNR and CDR2 FQNEAQ (reference sequence). CDR3 region: CASSPPSALSYNEQFF. DNA of the CDR3: TGTGCCAGCAGCCCACCTAGCGCCCTCTCCTACAATGAGCAGTTCTTC. The full variable domain, with the rest looked up from reference TRBV7-9 and TRBJ2-1, is DTGVSQNPRHKITKRGQNVTFRCDPISEHNRLYWYRQTLGQGPEFLTYFQNEAQLEKSRLLSDRFSAERPKGSFSTLEIQRTEQGDSAMYLCASSPPSALSYNEQFFGPGTRLTVL.

A remark on this clone: This same CDR3 is encoded by further DNA sequences in the sample. The chain carries TRBV30 and TRBJ1-5; D remains unclear. The length of the CDR3 is 14 residues. V lost 5 bases and J 0 bases, leaving 11 bases between the germline ends. Looked up from germline, CDR1 is GTSNPN and CDR2 is SVGIG (reference sequence). CDR3 coding DNA: TGTGCCTGGGGAGCGGAGAATAGCAATCAGCCCCAGCATTTT. It codes for CAWGAENSNQPQHF.

The gene calls are TRBV25-1 and TRBJ1-1; D perhaps matches TRBD1 (5 bases). Per germline, CDR1 MGHDK and CDR2 SYGVNS. V was cut by 4 bases and J by 4 bases, with 7 bases left in between. The CDR3 is 12 amino acids. The CDR3 DNA is TGTGCCAGCAGTGGCACAGGCACTGAAGCTTTCTTT. It codes for CASSGTGTEAFF. The whole variable domain, filled in from reference TRBV25-1 and TRBJ1-1, reads EADIYQTPRYLVIGTGKKITLECSQTMGHDKMYWYQQDPGMELHLIHYSYGVNSTEKGDLSSESTVSRIRTEHFPLTLESARPSHTSQYLCASSGTGTEAFFGQGTRLTVV.

The CDR3 coding sequence is TGCAGCGTTGAGGGGGCGCATTGGGATGGCTACACCTTC. Translating gives CSVEGAHWDGYTF. This rearrangement joins TRBV29-1 to TRBJ1-2; the D gene is possibly TRBD1 (6 bases). Trimming removed 3 bases from V and 6 bases from J, with 14 bases in between. The CDR3 length is 13 residues. CDR1 and CDR2 (germline): SQVTM, ANQGSEA.

The J gene is TRBJ2-1, the V gene TRBV2; D is unresolved. In germline, CDR1 is SNHLY, CDR2 FYNNEI. The CDR3 is 12 residues long. Trimming stripped 10 bases from V and 4 bases from J, with 11 bases between. The CDR3 DNA reads as TGTGCCACGTCGGAAGGGTACAATGAGCAGTTCTTC. It encodes CATSEGYNEQFF.

This clone showed up just once. The chain combines TRBV30 with TRBJ1-4; 7 bases agree with TRBD1. CDR1 is GTSNPN, CDR2 SVGIG, per germline (reference sequence). The CDR3 is 13 amino acids. Trimming at V came to 4 bases and at J to 6 bases, leaving 5 bases not matched to a gene. The chain's CDR3 is CAWNYGTDEKLFF. In DNA form, the CDR3 reads TGTGCCTGGAACTATGGGACAGATGAAAAACTGTTTTTT.

This chain uses TRBV6-1 with TRBJ2-7; 8 bases fit TRBD2. This CDR3 is 16 amino acids long. The germline V gene encodes CDR1 MNHNS and CDR2 SASEGT. Losses at the gene ends were 2 bases for V and 0 bases for J; bases not matched to a gene: 6. The chain's CDR3 is CASSEWVAGSSYEQYF. CDR3 bases: TGTGCCAGCAGTGAATGGGTAGCGGGGAGCTCCTACGAGCAGTACTTC.

About this clone itself: The sample carries other DNA sequences with the same CDR3. The chain couples TRBV9 to TRBJ2-7; 7 nucleotides line up with TRBD2. Germline assignment: CDR1 SGDLS and CDR2 YYNGEE. The CDR3 extends over 15 amino acids. V dropped 0 bases and J dropped 0; count of bases not matched to a gene: 3. The CDR3 region has the DNA TGTGCCAGCAGCGTAGGCGGGGGAACCTCCTACGAGCAGTACTTC. Protein product: CASSVGGGTSYEQYF.

The chain recombines TRBV5-6 with TRBJ2-7; weak D call: TRBD1 (5 bases). Between the trimmed V and J ends, which lost 0 bases and 2 bases, there was a span of 9 bases. The CDR3 totals 14 residues. Germline V gene data show CDR1 as SGHDT and CDR2 as YYEEEE. The CDR3: CASSLVTATYEQYF. The CDR3, as DNA: TGTGCCAGCAGCTTGGTGACAGCTACCTACGAGCAGTACTTC.

The chain recombines TRBV11-2 with TRBJ2-7; no clear D. CDR3 length: 13 residues. Between the trimmed V and J ends, which lost 5 bases and 0 bases, there was a span of 8 bases. The germline V gene encodes CDR1 SGHAT and CDR2 FQNNGV. The CDR3 sequence: CASSTESSYEQYF. In DNA form, the CDR3 reads TGTGCCAGCAGCACTGAGAGCTCCTACGAGCAGTACTTC.

This clone was seen only once. This rearrangement joins TRBV7-6 to TRBJ2-1; D unresolved. Germline-derived CDR1 and CDR2 are SGHVS and FNYEAQ. V lost 1 base to trimming and J lost 5 bases, with 9 bases between them. CDR3 size: 14 residues. CDR3 coding DNA: TGTGCCAGCAGCTTAGTTGTCAGCGACAATGAGCAGTTCTTC. Amino acid sequence: CASSLVVSDNEQFF.

This clone was seen more than once but under ten times. This rearrangement joins TRBV29-1 to TRBJ2-7; D might be TRBD2 (5 bases). CDR1 and CDR2 (germline): SQVTM, ANQGSEA. The CDR3 runs 13 residues. V was pared by 3 bases and J by 6 bases, with 15 bases between. The CDR3 DNA reads TGCAGCGTTGATGCGGGCCGTAACTCCGAGCAGTACTTC. Protein sequence: CSVDAGRNSEQYF.

The chain employs TRBV13 and TRBJ2-7; the D is unclear. CDR3 size: 13 residues. V shed 5 bases and J shed 2 bases, with 10 bases lying between them. CDR1 is PRHDT, CDR2 FYEKMQ, per germline (reference sequence). CDR3 in DNA: TGTGCCAGCAGCGTCGACGGCCCCTACGAGCAGTACTTC. This encodes CASSVDGPYEQYF. The entire variable domain, with the rest obtained from reference TRBV13 and TRBJ2-7, is as follows: AAGVIQSPRHLIKEKRETATLKCYPIPRHDTVYWYQQGPGQDPQFLISFYEKMQSDKGSIPDRFSAQQFSDYHSELNMSSLELGDSALYFCASSVDGPYEQYFGPGTRLTVT.

The J gene is TRBJ1-3, the V gene TRBV30; D gene unclear. Trimming removed 1 base from V and 4 bases from J, with 14 bases in between. The CDR3 covers 15 residues. Germline V gene sequence: CDR1 GTSNPN, CDR2 SVGIG (reference sequence). Written as DNA, the CDR3 is TGTGCCTGGAGTGCGCGCGGCGACGCGGGAAACACCATATATTTT. Translating gives CAWSARGDAGNTIYF.

The chain joins TRBV28 to TRBJ1-6; the match to TRBD1 covers 8 bases. This CDR3 has 15 residues. CDR1 is MDHEN and CDR2 is SYDVKM in the germline V gene. J lost 8 bases, V lost 2 bases, and 5 bases had no gene match. Here the CDR3 DNA reads TGTGCCAGCAGTTTACTGGGACAGGACCATTCACCCCTCCACTTT. Translation gives CASSLLGQDHSPLHF.

For the CDR3, the DNA is TGTGCCACCAAGACAGGGGATAGAATCTATGGCTACACCTTC. This encodes CATKTGDRIYGYTF. The chain couples TRBV10-3 to TRBJ1-2, with 8 nucleotides matching TRBD1. V dropped 10 bases and J dropped 4; count of bases not matched to a gene: 11. CDR3 length: 14 residues. Germline assignment: CDR1 ENHRY and CDR2 SYGVKD.

This chain links TRBV18 with TRBJ2-5; D is uncertain. Germline V gives CDR1 KGHSH, CDR2 LQKENI. The CDR3 has 14 amino acids. Deletions cut 3 bases from V and 4 bases from J, with 12 bases between. The CDR3 DNA reads TGTGCCAGCTCACCCCCCAGGATCGGAGAGACCCAGTACTTC. Translated, it gives CASSPPRIGETQYF. Full variable domain (rest looked up from reference TRBV18 and TRBJ2-5): NAGVMQNPRHLVRRRGQEARLRCSPMKGHSHVYWYRQLPEEGLKFMVYLQKENIIDESGMPKERFSAEFPKEGPSILRIQQVVRGDSAAYFCASSPPRIGETQYFGPGTRLLVL.

The chain's CDR3 is CASSWTENNEQFF. The CDR3 DNA is TGCGCCAGCAGTTGGACAGAAAACAATGAGCAGTTCTTC. This chain connects TRBV5-1 to TRBJ2-1, with D possibly matching TRBD1 (6 bases). The CDR3 extends over 13 amino acids. CDR1 and CDR2 from the germline V gene are SGHRS and YFSETQ. V was pared by 5 bases and J by 5 bases, with 11 bases between.

The chain is built from TRBV4-1 and TRBJ2-7; 13 nucleotides align to TRBD2. The germline gives CDR1 MGHRA, CDR2 YSYEKL. The CDR3 is made up of 16 amino acids. V dropped 0 bases and J dropped 3; count of bases not matched to a gene: 2. The chain's CDR3 is CASSQDTSGRGYEQYF. The CDR3 DNA follows: TGCGCCAGCAGCCAAGATACTAGCGGGAGGGGCTACGAGCAGTACTTC.

The chain joins TRBV19 to TRBJ1-1; no reliable D call. This CDR3 comprises 13 residues. Germline CDR1 is LNHDA and CDR2 is SQIVND (reference sequence). V was pared by 5 bases and J by 2 bases, with 9 bases between. The CDR3 region is CASSWGSNTEAFF. The CDR3 region has the DNA TGTGCCAGTAGTTGGGGAAGTAACACTGAAGCTTTCTTT.

The chain is built from TRBV15 and TRBJ2-7, with TRBD1 matching over 9 bases. Trimming took 3 bases from V and 4 from J; bases not matched to a gene: 7. Germline loops: CDR1 LNHNV, CDR2 YYDKDF (reference sequence). The CDR3 has 15 residues. This chain's CDR3 is CATSSQDRGTYEQYF. CDR3 nucleotide sequence: TGTGCCACCAGCAGTCAGGACAGGGGCACTTACGAGCAGTACTTC.

This chain joins TRBV5-8 and TRBJ2-7; 8 bases agree with TRBD1. Germline V gene data show CDR1 as SGHTS and CDR2 as YDEGEE. The CDR3 contains 16 residues. V shed 4 bases, J shed 2 bases, and the junction held 11 bases outside the gene matches. The CDR3 sequence is CASSLDRDRFPYEQYF. DNA of the CDR3: TGTGCCAGCAGCCTAGACCGGGACAGGTTCCCCTACGAGCAGTACTTC.